These 27 T cell receptor beta chains were all obtained from the same sample, sequenced in a study of T cells in Graves' hyperthyroidism and ophthalmopathy. TCR beta CDR3 sequences were amplified from RNA transcripts. TCR CDR3 underwent first-round RT-PCR with the HTBI primer set. TCRdb redid the calling of the multiplex PCR reads with MiXCR, one entry per CDR3 protein. The sample includes hundreds of thousands of distinct CDR3 sequences, 14% of them seen just once. Input material: blood. Receptors originate from a woman younger than 35 with Graves' hyperthyroidism.

There are a few counts of this clonotype. The chain uses TRBV6-1 and TRBJ2-6, with 9 nucleotides matching TRBD1. This CDR3 region has 20 residues. V was pared by 2 bases and J by 0 bases, with 11 bases of the junction left unmatched. Germline-derived CDR1 and CDR2 are MNHNS and SASEGT. The CDR3 loop reads CASSERGWTGENSGANVLTF. CDR3 DNA: TGTGCCAGCAGTGAAAGAGGCTGGACAGGGGAAAACTCTGGGGCCAACGTCCTGACTTTC.

This clonotype was observed many times. V and J are TRBV6-1 and TRBJ2-7; TRBD2 aligns across 10 bases. After removal of 6 bases from V and 5 bases from J, the junction contained 10 bases not matched to a gene. Germline values: CDR1 MNHNS, CDR2 SASEGT. This CDR3 has 15 residues. The chain's CDR3 is CASSFLAGVLHEQYF. CDR3 in DNA: TGTGCCAGCAGCTTTCTAGCGGGAGTACTCCACGAGCAGTACTTC.

As regards this clonotype: This may be a read error: a much more frequent sequence differs by one nucleotide. This sequence joins TRBV7-9 and TRBJ2-2; no clear D gene. Germline lookup yields CDR1 SEHNR and CDR2 FQNEAQ (reference sequence). CDR3 size: 13 residues. The CDR3 spells CVSTPSVTGELFF. Here the CDR3 DNA reads TGTGTCAGCACCCCATCAGTCACCGGGGAGCTGTTTTTT. Filled out from reference TRBV7-9 and TRBJ2-2, the complete variable domain reads DTGVSQNPRHKITKRGQNVTFRCDPISEHNRLYWYRQTLGQGPEFLTYFQNEAQLEKSRLLSDRFSAERPKGSFSTLEIQRTEQGDSAMYLCVSTPSVTGELFFGEGSRLTVL.

The chain has TRBV11-2 and TRBJ2-2, with TRBD1 matching over 7 bases. CDR1 is SGHAT, CDR2 FQNNGV, per germline. The CDR3 runs to 13 residues. The V and J ends lost 5 bases and 9 bases, in that order; junction bases with no gene match: 6. CDR3 sequence reads: CASSQDRVRELFF. CDR3 coding DNA: TGTGCCAGCAGCCAAGACAGGGTTAGGGAGCTGTTTTTT. Complete variable domain (other parts from reference TRBV11-2 and TRBJ2-2): EAGVAQSPRYKIIEKRQSVAFWCNPISGHATLYWYQQILGQGPKLLIQFQNNGVVDDSQLPKDRFSAERLKGVDSTLKIQPAKLEDSAVYLCASSQDRVRELFFGEGSRLTVL.

This clonotype was observed a handful of times. The chain couples TRBV5-1 to TRBJ1-1; the D is unclear. Trimming shortened V by 2 bases and J by 1 base, and 9 bases separated the two germline ends. CDR1 and CDR2 (germline): SGHRS, YFSETQ. CDR3 size: 14 residues. DNA of the CDR3: TGCGCCAGCAGCTTTGGTTTGGGGAACACTGAAGCTTTCTTT. Its protein product is CASSFGLGNTEAFF. The whole variable domain, remainder taken from reference TRBV5-1 and TRBJ1-1, is KAGVTQTPRYLIKTRGQQVTLSCSPISGHRSVSWYQQTPGQGLQFLFEYFSETQRNKGNFPGRFSGRQFSNSRSEMNVSTLELGDSALYLCASSFGLGNTEAFFGQGTRLTVV.

The sample holds many counts of this clonotype. For the CDR3, the DNA is TGTGCCAGCAGTTACTTAGGGGGCGCTTCCTACGAGCAGTACTTC. The encoded protein is CASSYLGGASYEQYF. The chain employs TRBV6-2 or TRBV6-3 and TRBJ2-7, with 7 bases that match TRBD1. The V gene's germline CDR1 is MNHEY and CDR2 SVGEGT. This CDR3 is built from 15 residues. Trimming cost V 1 base and J 1 base; bases outside gene matches: 4.

The table lists this clonotype with a few counts. The chain employs TRBV9 and TRBJ2-4; D could derive from TRBD1 or TRBD2 (5 bases each). This CDR3 has 17 amino acids. V was shortened by 3 bases and J by 0 bases, with 16 bases between the two germline ends. Germline V gene sequence: CDR1 SGDLS, CDR2 YYNGEE. Here the CDR3 reads CASSATGTQLAKNIQYF. CDR3 coding DNA: TGTGCCAGCAGCGCTACCGGGACCCAGCTAGCCAAAAACATTCAGTACTTC.

The V call is TRBV29-1, the J call TRBJ1-1; tentative D call: TRBD1 (5 bases). The germline gives CDR1 SQVTM, CDR2 ANQGSEA. The CDR3 is made up of 13 amino acids. V lost 4 bases and J lost 0, with 9 bases in between. CDR3 sequence reads: CSVVQVLNTEAFF. CDR3 DNA sequence: TGCAGCGTTGTACAGGTATTGAACACTGAAGCTTTCTTT.

As for this clonotype: This could be a read error, since a much larger clone is one nucleotide away. Because the CDR3 is missing its conserved closing phenylalanine or tryptophan, this is likely a read error. This chain links TRBV2 with TRBJ2-1, with 11 positions matching TRBD2. The CDR3 is 16 amino acids. Germline lookup yields CDR1 SNHLY and CDR2 FYNNEI. V shed 8 bases and J 4 bases; nucleotides not matched to a gene: 10. DNA for the CDR3: TGTGCCAGCGGGCCCCTTTCTAGCGGGAGGTACAATGAGCAGTTCCTC. Amino acid sequence: CASGPLSSGRYNEQFL.

This clonotype occurred many times. The rearrangement links TRBV20-1 to TRBJ1-1; no reliable D call. CDR1 is DFQATT and CDR2 is SNEGSKA in the germline V gene (reference sequence). The CDR3 runs to 10 residues. The CDR3 loop reads CSAGYGEAFF. The DNA of the CDR3 is TGCAGCGCAGGCTACGGTGAAGCTTTCTTT.

The chain couples TRBV7-2 to TRBJ1-5; TRBD1 might be the D (6 bases). The V gene's germline CDR1 is SGHTA and CDR2 FQGNSA. V lost 0 bases and J 6 bases, leaving 12 bases between the germline ends. The CDR3 has 15 amino acids. As DNA, the CDR3 is TGTGCCAGCAGCTTAGCCCCGGGGGCCGCTCAGCCCCAGCATTTT. Its translation: CASSLAPGAAQPQHF.

The table lists this clonotype with a few counts. The chain joins TRBV9 to TRBJ2-7; 8 bases are a match to TRBD2. There are 15 residues in the CDR3. Germline CDR1 reads SGDLS; CDR2 reads YYNGEE. V lost 2 bases to trimming and J lost 0 bases; unmatched junction nucleotides: 4. Written as DNA, the CDR3 is TGTGCCAGCAGCGTCGGCGGGGGGAACTCCTACGAGCAGTACTTC. The encoded protein is CASSVGGGNSYEQYF. The full variable domain, with the rest looked up from reference TRBV9 and TRBJ2-7, is DSGVTQTPKHLITATGQRVTLRCSPRSGDLSVYWYQQSLDQGLQFLIQYYNGEERAKGNILERFSAQQFPDLHSELNLSSLELGDSALYFCASSVGGGNSYEQYFGPGTRLTVT.

This clonotype was seen repeatedly, ten times or more. The V and J genes are TRBV4-2 and TRBJ2-3, with D perhaps TRBD2 (5 bases). This CDR3 comprises 14 residues. CDR1 LGHNA and CDR2 YNFKEQ come from the germline V gene. The ends were cut back, 0 bases at V and 7 bases at J, with 11 bases in the middle. The CDR3 sequence is CASSQDRRGYTQYF. The CDR3 DNA reads as TGTGCCAGCAGCCAAGATCGGCGAGGGTATACGCAGTATTTT.

This clonotype occurred a few times. The chain employs TRBV5-1 and TRBJ2-1, with no clear D. Germline CDR1 reads SGHRS; CDR2 reads YFSETQ. Deletions cut 3 bases from V and 5 bases from J, with 6 bases between. The CDR3 spans 12 residues. The CDR3 is CASSWLDNEQFF. The CDR3 DNA sequence: TGCGCCAGCAGCTGGTTGGACAATGAGCAGTTCTTC.

In its sample, this clonotype was seen a few times. The chain uses TRBV3-1 and TRBJ1-2; a weak D match, TRBD1 (5 bases). This CDR3 region has 13 residues. Germline V gene sequence: CDR1 LGHDT, CDR2 YNNKEL (reference sequence). With 3 bases removed from V and 8 bases from J, the gap between germline ends came to 13 bases. CDR3 nucleotides: TGTGCCAGCAGCCAGGCAGGGCTTGGGGGCTACACCTTC. It is translated as CASSQAGLGGYTF.

This clonotype was counted ten times or more. The DNA of the CDR3 is TGTGCCAGCAGTCCCGGGACAGTCTTCACTGAAGCTTTCTTT. Protein sequence: CASSPGTVFTEAFF. The gene calls are TRBV28 and TRBJ1-1; 7 bases are shared with TRBD1. The CDR3 runs to 14 residues. CDR1 MDHEN and CDR2 SYDVKM come from the germline V gene. The V and J ends lost 5 bases and 4 bases, in that order; junction bases with no gene match: 7.

This clonotype was detected many times. The chain has TRBV5-1 and TRBJ2-6; tentative D call: TRBD1 (5 bases). CDR1 SGHRS and CDR2 YFSETQ come from the germline V gene. The CDR3 sequence is 15 residues long. V gave up 4 bases and J gave up 1 base, with 9 bases separating them. The CDR3 DNA sequence: TGCGCCAGCAGCCCAGGGTTATCTGGGGCCAACGTCCTGACTTTC. Protein: CASSPGLSGANVLTF.

The rearrangement links TRBV7-9 to TRBJ2-7; 7 bases match TRBD1. This CDR3 comprises 11 residues. Trimming at V came to 5 bases and at J to 6 bases, leaving 1 base not matched to a gene. The germline CDR1 and CDR2 sequences are SEHNR and FQNEAQ (reference sequence). DNA for the CDR3: TGTGCCAGCAGCCGACAGGGCGAGCAGTACTTC. Translated, it gives CASSRQGEQYF.

This clonotype was detected ten times or more. V is TRBV5-1 and J is TRBJ2-7; no reliable D call. CDR3 length: 14 residues. CDR1 is SGHRS, CDR2 YFSETQ, per germline. V shed 0 bases and J shed 2 bases, with 9 bases lying between them. The CDR3 sequence: CASSLVSAAYEQYF. Written as DNA, the CDR3 is TGCGCCAGCAGCTTGGTGAGCGCCGCCTACGAGCAGTACTTC.

The gene calls are TRBV24-1 and TRBJ2-1; D perhaps matches TRBD2 (6 bases). The CDR3 consists of 14 residues. Trimming left V 3 bases short and J 8 bases short, with 13 bases between. Germline V gene data show CDR1 as KGHDR and CDR2 as SFDVKD. CDR3 sequence reads: CATSDTLGGDEQFF. CDR3 bases: TGTGCCACCAGTGATACCTTGGGCGGGGATGAGCAGTTCTTC.

This clonotype occurred many times. The chain combines TRBV20-1 with TRBJ2-2; 7 bases match TRBD2. With 3 bases clipped from V and 7 bases from J, the junction kept 11 bases outside the gene matches. This CDR3 has 15 residues. The germline V gene has CDR1 DFQATT and CDR2 SNEGSKA (reference sequence). CDR3 sequence: CSASVAGDLGGELFF. CDR3 nucleotides: TGCAGTGCTAGTGTGGCGGGAGATTTGGGCGGGGAGCTGTTTTTT.

In this sample, this clonotype turned up a few times. The chain links TRBV5-4 to TRBJ1-4; no firm D call. The CDR3 is made up of 15 amino acids. Germline V gene sequence: CDR1 SGHNT, CDR2 YYREEE (reference sequence). The V end lost 4 bases, the J end lost 4 bases, and 14 bases lay between the germline ends. The CDR3 DNA is TGTGCCAGCAGCCCAGGAGGGCCGAGTAATGAAAAACTGTTTTTT. It yields the protein CASSPGGPSNEKLFF.

The chain carries TRBV30 and TRBJ2-1, with 9 nucleotides matching TRBD1. Germline V gene data show CDR1 as GTSNPN and CDR2 as SVGIG (reference sequence). The CDR3 has 14 amino acids. The V and J ends lost 0 bases and 12 bases, in that order; junction bases with no gene match: 9. Written as DNA, the CDR3 is TGTGCCTGGAGTGTACAGGGACAGGGAATAGGGCAGTTCTTC. This encodes CAWSVQGQGIGQFF.

This clonotype showed up many times. This chain joins TRBV7-9 and TRBJ2-7; no reliable D call. The CDR3 extends over 14 amino acids. The germline gives CDR1 SEHNR, CDR2 FQNEAQ (reference sequence). The germline V and J ends were trimmed by 3 bases and 8 bases, with 17 bases remaining between them. CDR3 sequence: CASSFGDFLPQQYF. In DNA, the CDR3 is TGTGCCAGCAGCTTTGGCGACTTCCTCCCCCAGCAGTACTTC.

The rearrangement links TRBV24-1 to TRBJ2-5, with unresolved D. This CDR3 comprises 12 residues. CDR1 is KGHDR and CDR2 is SFDVKD in the germline V gene. V was shortened by 4 bases and J by 2 bases, with 4 bases between the two germline ends. CDR3 region: CATSEGQETQYF. CDR3 DNA: TGTGCCACCAGTGAGGGACAAGAGACCCAGTACTTC.

This clonotype showed up many times. This chain joins TRBV12-3 or TRBV12-4 and TRBJ2-7; D may be TRBD2 (5 bases). This CDR3 is 11 amino acids long. Trimming removed 9 bases at V and 1 base at J, with 7 bases between. CDR3 sequence (DNA): TGTGCCAGTCGCGGGTCCTACGAGCAGTACTTC. Protein product: CASRGSYEQYF.

This clonotype was counted at least ten times. The chain has TRBV30 and TRBJ1-1, with D perhaps matching TRBD1 (6 bases). V shed 4 bases and J shed 7 bases, with 13 bases lying between them. This CDR3 contains 12 residues. Germline V gives CDR1 GTSNPN, CDR2 SVGIG (reference sequence). The CDR3 loop reads CAWKSRGYEAFF. The CDR3 DNA follows: TGTGCCTGGAAATCCAGGGGCTATGAAGCTTTCTTT.